The 17 T cell receptor beta chains given below trace back to one sample, sequenced in a study of shared clonotypes between healthy human individuals. Generated by immunoSEQ multiplex PCR, the TCRdb table keeps only in-frame clones and is missing some. The repertoire includes 560,000 or so clones, about 96% of them detected once, and 0.11% sits in the top ten. Selected positively for CCR7 and CD45RO-negative, naive CD8 cells excluded terminally differentiated effector memory CD45RA+ cells. Input material: naive CD8+ T cells sorted from blood. The receptors were gathered from a woman aged 30 to 39 in good health.

J is TRBJ2-7 and V is TRBV5-1, with 9 bases lining up with TRBD1. The V segment lost 0 bases and the J segment 1 base; nucleotides outside the gene matches: 2. The CDR3 extends over 15 amino acids. Looked up from germline, CDR1 is SGHRS and CDR2 is YFSETQ. CDR3 sequence reads: CASSLADRGSYEQYF. CDR3 bases: TGCGCCAGCAGCTTGGCCGACAGGGGGTCCTACGAGCAGTACTTC.

In its sample, this clone was seen once. The chain combines TRBV7-6 with TRBJ2-7; TRBD1 matches at 8 bases. Germline values: CDR1 SGHVS, CDR2 FNYEAQ. The CDR3 runs 20 residues. After removal of 5 bases from V and 0 bases from J, the junction contained 21 bases not matched to a gene. CDR3 residues: CASSPGGTGGLYPPSYEQYF. The CDR3 DNA is TGTGCCAGCAGCCCAGGGGGGACAGGCGGCCTGTACCCCCCCTCCTACGAGCAGTACTTC. The full variable domain, with the rest looked up from reference TRBV7-6 and TRBJ2-7, is GAGVSQSPRYKVTKRGQDVALRCDPISGHVSLYWYRQALGQGPEFLTYFNYEAQQDKSGLPNDRFSAERPEGSISTLTIQRTEQRDSAMYRCASSPGGTGGLYPPSYEQYFGPGTRLTVT.

The chain employs TRBV7-8 and TRBJ2-3; no firm D call. The CDR3 totals 13 residues. V shed 6 bases and J shed 1 base, with 8 bases lying between them. CDR1 SGHVS and CDR2 FQNEAQ come from the germline V gene. The CDR3 sequence: CASSHAGTDTQYF. CDR3 coding DNA: TGTGCCAGCAGTCACGCGGGCACAGATACGCAGTATTTT.

The chain's CDR3 is CASSPPGTANNEQFF. CDR3 sequence (DNA): TGTGCCAGCAGCCCGCCCGGGACAGCAAACAATGAGCAGTTCTTC. The chain combines TRBV14 with TRBJ2-1; 7 bases are shared with TRBD1. Trimming cost V 4 bases and J 5 bases; bases outside gene matches: 8. The CDR3 loop spans 15 amino acids. Germline V gene data show CDR1 as SGHDN and CDR2 as FVKESK. The full variable domain, its missing parts supplied by reference TRBV14 and TRBJ2-1, is EAGVTQFPSHSVIEKGQTVTLRCDPISGHDNLYWYRRVMGKEIKFLLHFVKESKQDESGMPNNRFLAERTGGTYSTLKVQPAELEDSGVYFCASSPPGTANNEQFFGPGTRLTVL.

The chain is built from TRBV13 and TRBJ2-5; TRBD2 matches at 7 bases. This CDR3 has 19 residues. After removal of 0 bases from V and 5 bases from J, the junction contained 18 bases not matched to a gene. Germline V lookup: CDR1 PRHDT, CDR2 FYEKMQ (reference sequence). CDR3 in amino acids: CASSLGASVGGRARETQYF. The DNA of the CDR3 is TGTGCCAGCAGCTTAGGTGCTAGCGTAGGAGGGAGGGCACGGGAGACCCAGTACTTC.

The chain links TRBV6-1 to TRBJ1-6, with a tentative D call TRBD1 (6 bases). CDR1 is MNHNS, CDR2 SASEGT, per germline. The CDR3 has 15 amino acids. Trimming pared 4 bases from V and 13 bases from J, leaving 20 bases between. The CDR3 loop is CASSGLGGALAPLHF. CDR3 in DNA: TGTGCCAGCAGTGGCTTAGGGGGTGCTTTGGCGCCCCTCCACTTT.

CDR3 sequence (DNA): TGTGCCAGCACTCCCGGCGCGGGCGCGAACACTGAAGCTTTCTTT. This codes for CASTPGAGANTEAFF. This sequence joins TRBV27 and TRBJ1-1; D is undetermined. The germline CDR1 and CDR2 sequences are MNHEY and SMNVEV (reference sequence). The V end lost 7 bases, the J end lost 1 base, and 16 bases lay between the germline ends. The CDR3 extends over 15 amino acids.

The chain carries TRBV6-1 and TRBJ1-5; D ambiguous. The CDR3 extends over 15 amino acids. Germline CDR1 MNHNS, CDR2 SASEGT. V was cut by 2 bases and J by 9 bases, with 17 bases left in between. The CDR3 protein is CASSERLNTIGPQHF. The CDR3 coding sequence is TGTGCCAGCAGTGAAAGGTTAAACACGATCGGGCCCCAGCATTTT.

This chain links TRBV10-3 with TRBJ2-7; the match to TRBD2 covers 8 bases. CDR1 ENHRY and CDR2 SYGVKD come from the germline V gene. This CDR3 contains 16 residues. V trimming: 0 bases; J trimming: 3 bases; junction bases outside the gene matches: 7. The chain's CDR3 is CAISESSGGGSYEQYF. In DNA, the CDR3 is TGTGCCATCAGTGAGTCGTCCGGGGGGGGTAGCTACGAGCAGTACTTC.

The gene calls are TRBV28 and TRBJ2-2; D uncertain. This CDR3 is built from 14 residues. The germline gives CDR1 MDHEN, CDR2 SYDVKM. V lost 1 base and J 6 bases, leaving 9 bases between the germline ends. The CDR3 spells CASSLSWGAGELFF. CDR3 nucleotides: TGTGCCAGCAGTTTATCTTGGGGTGCCGGGGAGCTGTTTTTT.

This chain links TRBV27 with TRBJ2-7; 7 bases map to TRBD2. The germline CDR1 and CDR2 sequences are MNHEY and SMNVEV (reference sequence). The CDR3 runs 14 residues. The J segment lost 3 bases and the V segment lost 2 bases, leaving 4 bases of the junction unmatched. The CDR3 DNA reads as TGTGCCAGCAGTTTAGGGCGGGGGAGCTACGAGCAGTACTTC. It translates to CASSLGRGSYEQYF.

This chain uses TRBV27 with TRBJ2-1; 12 positions agree with TRBD2. The CDR3 runs 17 residues. The junction had 8 bases not matched to a gene; V was cut back by 4 bases and J by 4 bases. The germline V gene encodes CDR1 MNHEY and CDR2 SMNVEV (reference sequence). The CDR3 region is CASSSRTSGVGYNEQFF. Written as DNA, the CDR3 is TGTGCCAGCAGTTCTCGGACTAGCGGGGTGGGATACAATGAGCAGTTCTTC.

The chain recombines TRBV2 with TRBJ2-7, with TRBD1 matching over 10 bases. Germline lookup yields CDR1 SNHLY and CDR2 FYNNEI. The CDR3 is 14 residues long. Unmatched junction bases numbered 3, after V lost 5 bases and J lost 2 bases. CDR3 residues: CASSPGTGAYEQYF. The CDR3, as DNA: TGTGCCAGCAGTCCCGGGACAGGGGCCTACGAGCAGTACTTC.

CDR3 nucleotides: TGTGCCAGCAGCGGGGGGACAGAAGGTAGGGGACGGAGAACCGGGGAGCTGTTTTTT. Amino acid sequence: CASSGGTEGRGRRTGELFF. The rearrangement joins TRBV9 to TRBJ2-2, with 7 bases fitting TRBD1. The CDR3 sequence is 19 residues long. J was trimmed by 5 bases and V by 3 bases; bases with no gene match: 19. CDR1 and CDR2 (germline): SGDLS, YYNGEE.

As for this clone: Other DNA sequences within the sample encode an identical CDR3. V is TRBV9 and J is TRBJ2-7; D ambiguous. In germline, CDR1 is SGDLS, CDR2 YYNGEE. Trimming left V 0 bases short and J 0 bases short, with 4 bases between. The CDR3 is 13 residues long. The CDR3 DNA is TGTGCCAGCAGCGTAGCTTCCTCCTACGAGCAGTACTTC. It yields the protein CASSVASSYEQYF.

The chain has TRBV19 and TRBJ1-3; tentative D call: TRBD1 (5 bases). Germline V gives CDR1 LNHDA, CDR2 SQIVND (reference sequence). The CDR3 consists of 14 residues. The ends were cut back, 6 bases at V and 3 bases at J, with 12 bases in the middle. CDR3 in amino acids: CASRSRVFGNTIYF. The CDR3 bases are TGTGCCAGTAGATCCAGGGTTTTTGGAAACACCATATATTTT.

The chain's CDR3 is CASSSATGGANVLTF. In DNA, the CDR3 is TGTGCCAGCAGCTCAGCTACGGGTGGGGCCAACGTCCTGACTTTC. This chain connects TRBV5-4 to TRBJ2-6; D ambiguous. V was cut by 3 bases and J by 3 bases, with 10 bases left in between. Per the germline V gene, CDR1 is SGHNT and CDR2 is YYREEE (reference sequence). This CDR3 is 15 amino acids long.